This T cell receptor beta chain was sequenced for a study of siplizumab effects on memory and regulatory T cells. Worth noting for this clone: The antigen is not known.

V was trimmed by 5 bases and J by 7 bases, leaving 24 bases between them. The CDR3 contains 17 residues. CDR1 is LGHNT and CDR2 is FRNRAP in the germline V gene. Study conclusions and caveats: Siplizumab significantly reduced alloreactive sequences traceable to unstimulated CD4+ memory cells. The diversity of naive T cells seemed greater than that of memory cells, and their alloresponse contribution seemed major.

Assayed TCR templates numbered some 100,000 for each sample. Clones were read by immunoSEQ multiplex PCR, and TCRdb kept only the in-frame ones, dropping some. This table holds 70,000 or so clones, over 80% found once. This sequence was found in a human donor in good health. The chain links TRBV12-5 to TRBJ2-1; TRBD2 is a possible D gene (6 bases). What was sequenced was Tregs sorted from blood. The CDR3 spells CASGPPFIGSGANEQFF. In DNA form, the CDR3 reads TGTGCTAGTGGTCCGCCGTTTATCGGGAGTGGAGCAAATGAGCAGTTCTTC.